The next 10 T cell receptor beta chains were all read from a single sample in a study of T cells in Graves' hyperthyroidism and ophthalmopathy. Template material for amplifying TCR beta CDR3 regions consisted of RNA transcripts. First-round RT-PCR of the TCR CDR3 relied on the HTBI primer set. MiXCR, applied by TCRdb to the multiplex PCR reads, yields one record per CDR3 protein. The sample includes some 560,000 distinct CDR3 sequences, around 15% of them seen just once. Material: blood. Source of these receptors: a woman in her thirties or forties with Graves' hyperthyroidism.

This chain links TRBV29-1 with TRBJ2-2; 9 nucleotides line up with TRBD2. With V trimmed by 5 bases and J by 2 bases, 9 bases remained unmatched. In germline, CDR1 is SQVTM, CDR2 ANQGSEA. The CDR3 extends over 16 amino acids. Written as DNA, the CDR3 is TGCAGCGTTCACACTCCTAGCGGGACAAACACCGGGGAGCTGTTTTTT. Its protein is CSVHTPSGTNTGELFF.

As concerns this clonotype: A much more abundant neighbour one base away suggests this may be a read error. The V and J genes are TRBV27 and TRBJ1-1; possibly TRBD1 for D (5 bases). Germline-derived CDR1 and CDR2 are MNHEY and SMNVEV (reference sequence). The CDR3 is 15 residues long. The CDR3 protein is CASSLSGGLSTGAFF. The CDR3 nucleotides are TGTGCCAGCAGTTTATCTGGGGGGTTGAGCACTGGAGCTTTCTTT.

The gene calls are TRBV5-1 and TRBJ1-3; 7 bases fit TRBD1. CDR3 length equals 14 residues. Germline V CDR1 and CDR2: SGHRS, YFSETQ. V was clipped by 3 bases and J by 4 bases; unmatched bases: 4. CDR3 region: CASSSGGGGNTIYF. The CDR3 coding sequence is TGCGCCAGCAGCTCGGGAGGGGGCGGAAACACCATATATTTT.

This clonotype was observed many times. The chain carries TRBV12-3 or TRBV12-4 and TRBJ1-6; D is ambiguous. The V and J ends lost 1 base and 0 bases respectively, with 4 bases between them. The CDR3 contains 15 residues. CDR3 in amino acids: CASSLGFSYNSPLHF. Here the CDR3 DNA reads TGTGCCAGCAGTTTAGGGTTCTCCTATAATTCACCCCTCCACTTT.

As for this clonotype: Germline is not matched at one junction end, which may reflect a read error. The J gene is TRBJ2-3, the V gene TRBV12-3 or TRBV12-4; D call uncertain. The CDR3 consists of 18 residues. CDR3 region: CAGSFNLKLDLSTDTQYF. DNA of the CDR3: TGTGCCGGCAGTTTTAACCTAAAACTGGACCTAAGCACAGATACGCAGTATTTT.

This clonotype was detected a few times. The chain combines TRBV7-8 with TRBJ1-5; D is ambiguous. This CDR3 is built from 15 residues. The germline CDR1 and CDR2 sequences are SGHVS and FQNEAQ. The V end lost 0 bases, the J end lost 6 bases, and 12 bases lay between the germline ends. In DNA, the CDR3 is TGTGCCAGCAGCTTAGCCACAGCCCCCGGTCAGCCCCAGCATTTT. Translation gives CASSLATAPGQPQHF. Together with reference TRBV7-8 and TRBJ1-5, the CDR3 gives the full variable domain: GAGVSQSPRYKVAKRGQDVALRCDPISGHVSLFWYQQALGQGPEFLTYFQNEAQLDKSGLPSDRFFAERPEGSVSTLKIQRTQQEDSAVYLCASSLATAPGQPQHFGDGTRLSIL.

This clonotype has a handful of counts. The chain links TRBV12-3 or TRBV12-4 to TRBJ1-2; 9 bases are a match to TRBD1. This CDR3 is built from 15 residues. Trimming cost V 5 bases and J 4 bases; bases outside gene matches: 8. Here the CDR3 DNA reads TGTGCCAGCAGTCCAGACAGGGGGATTCTCTATGGCTACACCTTC. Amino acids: CASSPDRGILYGYTF.

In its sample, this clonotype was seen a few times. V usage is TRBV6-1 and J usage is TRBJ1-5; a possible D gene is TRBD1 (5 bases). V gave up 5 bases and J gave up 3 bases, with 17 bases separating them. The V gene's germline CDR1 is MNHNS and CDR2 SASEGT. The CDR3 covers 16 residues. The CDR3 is CASSPGGTPYNQPQHF. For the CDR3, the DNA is TGTGCCAGCAGTCCCGGGGGGACCCCATACAATCAGCCCCAGCATTTT.

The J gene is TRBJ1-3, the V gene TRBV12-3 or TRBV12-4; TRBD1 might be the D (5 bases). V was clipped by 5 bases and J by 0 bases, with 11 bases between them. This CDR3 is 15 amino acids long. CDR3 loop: CASSPVGLSGNTIYF. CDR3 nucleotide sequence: TGTGCCAGCAGTCCTGTGGGGCTCTCTGGAAACACCATATATTTT.

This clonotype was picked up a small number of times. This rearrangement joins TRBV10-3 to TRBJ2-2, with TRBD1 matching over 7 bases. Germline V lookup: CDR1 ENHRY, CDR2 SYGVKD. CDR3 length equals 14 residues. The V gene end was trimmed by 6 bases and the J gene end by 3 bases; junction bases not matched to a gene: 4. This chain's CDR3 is CAIRTGWDTGELFF. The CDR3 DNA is TGTGCCATCAGGACAGGGTGGGACACCGGGGAGCTGTTTTTT.